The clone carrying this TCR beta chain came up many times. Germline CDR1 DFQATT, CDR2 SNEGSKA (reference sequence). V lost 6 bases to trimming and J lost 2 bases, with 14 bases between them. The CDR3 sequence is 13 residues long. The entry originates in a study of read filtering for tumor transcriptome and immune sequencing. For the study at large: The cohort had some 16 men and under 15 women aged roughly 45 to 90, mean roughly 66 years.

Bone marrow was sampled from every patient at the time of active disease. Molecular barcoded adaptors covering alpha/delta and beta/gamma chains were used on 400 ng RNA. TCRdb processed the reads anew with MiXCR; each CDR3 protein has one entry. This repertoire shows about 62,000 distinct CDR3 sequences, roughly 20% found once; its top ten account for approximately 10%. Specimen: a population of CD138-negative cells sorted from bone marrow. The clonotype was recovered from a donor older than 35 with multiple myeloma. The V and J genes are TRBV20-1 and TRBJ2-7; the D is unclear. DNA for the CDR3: TGCAGTGCGGCGACCGACCCCCCCTACGAGCAGTACTTC. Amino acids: CSAATDPPYEQYF.